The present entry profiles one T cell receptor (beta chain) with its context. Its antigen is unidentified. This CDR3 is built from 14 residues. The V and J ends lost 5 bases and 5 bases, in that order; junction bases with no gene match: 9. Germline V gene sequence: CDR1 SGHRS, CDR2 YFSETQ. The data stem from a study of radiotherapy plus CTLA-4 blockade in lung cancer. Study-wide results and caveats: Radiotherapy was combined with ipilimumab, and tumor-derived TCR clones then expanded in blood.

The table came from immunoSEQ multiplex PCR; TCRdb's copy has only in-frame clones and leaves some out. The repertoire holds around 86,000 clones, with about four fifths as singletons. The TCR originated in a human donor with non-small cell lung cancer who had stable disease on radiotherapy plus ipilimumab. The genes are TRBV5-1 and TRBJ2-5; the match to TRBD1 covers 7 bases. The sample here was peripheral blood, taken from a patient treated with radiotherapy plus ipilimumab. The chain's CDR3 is CASSSQQGSETQYF. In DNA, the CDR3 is TGCGCCAGCAGTTCACAACAGGGGTCGGAGACCCAGTACTTC.